Listed here are 9 T cell receptor beta chains from one sample, sequenced in a study of memory CD4+ T cells and cytomegalovirus serostatus. Single viable CD3+CD4+CD8-CD45RO+ cells were sorted as the memory CD4+ T cells. Here immunoSEQ multiplex PCR was the method, and the copy in TCRdb shows in-frame clones only, minus some. The sample includes 45,000 to 65,000 clones, 82% of them seen just once. Sequencing used memory CD4+ T cells from blood. The receptors were gathered from an adult in good health and CMV-seronegative.

The chain is built from TRBV12-5 and TRBJ1-6; no definite D call. Germline-derived CDR1 and CDR2 are LGHNT and FRNRAP. This CDR3 contains 15 residues. V dropped 0 bases and J dropped 6 bases, with 9 bases sitting between them. This chain's CDR3 is CASGLVLGINSPLHF. The CDR3 DNA reads TGTGCTAGTGGTTTGGTACTGGGGATTAATTCACCCCTCCACTTT.

The chain joins TRBV19 to TRBJ1-4, with a tentative D call TRBD1 (6 bases). Per the germline V gene, CDR1 is LNHDA and CDR2 is SQIVND (reference sequence). The V and J ends lost 3 bases and 2 bases respectively, with 10 bases between them. This CDR3 region has 15 residues. The CDR3 DNA reads as TGTGCCAGTAGTATCAGGGGCGTCACTAATGAAAAACTGTTTTTT. This translates into CASSIRGVTNEKLFF.

The chain has TRBV4-3 and TRBJ2-7; D is possibly TRBD1 (5 bases). V was cut by 0 bases and J by 3 bases, with 21 bases left in between. Germline lookup yields CDR1 LGHNA and CDR2 YSLEER. The CDR3 contains 18 residues. For the CDR3, the DNA is TGCGCCAGCAGCCAAGAGATGAATGCGGACACCCTTAACTACGAGCAGTACTTC. This encodes CASSQEMNADTLNYEQYF.

This clone was picked up one time. The chain recombines TRBV28 with TRBJ1-5, with 12 bases aligning to TRBD1. The V gene end was trimmed by 7 bases and the J gene end by 6 bases; junction bases not matched to a gene: 13. The CDR3 is 17 residues long. CDR1 is MDHEN and CDR2 is SYDVKM in the germline V gene. The CDR3, as DNA: TGTGCCAGCACCAATCCCGGGACAGGGGGCTTCGGTCAGCCCCAGCATTTT. It yields the protein CASTNPGTGGFGQPQHF.

The gene calls are TRBV9 and TRBJ2-2, with D perhaps matching TRBD1 (5 bases). The CDR3 is 14 residues long. V lost 1 base and J 3 bases, leaving 7 bases between the germline ends. The germline CDR1 and CDR2 sequences are SGDLS and YYNGEE. The CDR3 is CASSVQGYTGELFF. DNA of the CDR3: TGTGCCAGCAGCGTACAGGGCTACACCGGGGAGCTGTTTTTT.

The J gene is TRBJ2-3, the V gene TRBV30; D might be TRBD1 (5 bases). V gave up 6 bases and J gave up 0 bases, with 10 bases separating them. This CDR3 contains 13 residues. Germline assignment: CDR1 GTSNPN and CDR2 SVGIG (reference sequence). CDR3 loop: CACWQGSTDTQYF. In DNA form, the CDR3 reads TGTGCCTGTTGGCAGGGCAGCACAGATACGCAGTATTTT. The variable domain in full, with the rest retrieved from reference TRBV30 and TRBJ2-3, is SQTIHQWPATLVQPVGSPLSLECTVEGTSNPNLYWYRQAAGRGLQLLFYSVGIGQISSEVPQNLSASRPQDRQFILSSKKLLLSDSGFYLCACWQGSTDTQYFGPGTRLTVL.

The chain has TRBV30 and TRBJ1-2, with 9 bases fitting TRBD1. Unmatched junction bases numbered 5, after V lost 3 bases and J lost 3 bases. The germline CDR1 and CDR2 sequences are GTSNPN and SVGIG (reference sequence). CDR3 length: 14 residues. The CDR3 sequence: CAWRVRTGDYGYTF. The CDR3 DNA sequence: TGTGCCTGGAGAGTAAGGACAGGGGACTATGGCTACACCTTC. The complete variable domain, with remaining parts taken from reference TRBV30 and TRBJ1-2, reads SQTIHQWPATLVQPVGSPLSLECTVEGTSNPNLYWYRQAAGRGLQLLFYSVGIGQISSEVPQNLSASRPQDRQFILSSKKLLLSDSGFYLCAWRVRTGDYGYTFGSGTRLTVV.

This chain joins TRBV4-1 and TRBJ1-1, with D hard to call. V was trimmed by 1 base and J by 11 bases, leaving 14 bases between them. From germline, CDR1 is MGHRA and CDR2 YSYEKL. The CDR3 has 13 residues. CDR3: CASSQGITERAFF. CDR3 nucleotides: TGCGCCAGCAGCCAAGGTATTACAGAGAGGGCTTTCTTT.

This clone turned up a few times. The CDR3 sequence: CASSVTRITSGGYTF. The CDR3 bases are TGTGCCAGCAGCGTAACCAGGATTACCTCGGGAGGCTACACCTTC. The chain has TRBV7-9 and TRBJ1-2; unclear D gene. Trimming pared 5 bases from V and 8 bases from J, leaving 21 bases between. Germline CDR1 and CDR2: SEHNR and FQNEAQ (reference sequence). The CDR3 has 15 amino acids.